This T cell receptor beta chain emerged from a study of early T cells in non-severe SARS-CoV-2 infection. Study details: The sequenced material was bulk RNA from unsorted whole blood, and its chains were unpaired.

Germline loops: CDR1 SGHTA, CDR2 FQGNSA. This CDR3 has 14 amino acids. V lost 4 bases, J lost 0 bases, and 10 bases lay in between. Findings and limits, study-wide: In VDJdb matching, anti-spike CD8 responses were favored while private and CD4 specificities went missing.

Individual cDNA molecules carried attached unique molecular identifiers. TCRdb re-analysed the 5' RACE reads in MiXCR, keeping a single row per CDR3 protein. The sample yields approximately 50,000 distinct CDR3 sequences, approximately 10% seen once. In the case of this clonotype: The antigen is unknown.

The sequence was obtained from an adult who was a healthcare worker with PCR-confirmed SARS-CoV-2 infection or an uninfected control (not recorded which). Sequencing was carried out using whole blood. The chain uses TRBV7-2 and TRBJ2-7, with D tentatively TRBD1 (5 bases). As DNA, the CDR3 is TGTGCCAGCAGCTCCTTTCAGGGCTCCTACGAGCAGTACTTC. Translating gives CASSSFQGSYEQYF.